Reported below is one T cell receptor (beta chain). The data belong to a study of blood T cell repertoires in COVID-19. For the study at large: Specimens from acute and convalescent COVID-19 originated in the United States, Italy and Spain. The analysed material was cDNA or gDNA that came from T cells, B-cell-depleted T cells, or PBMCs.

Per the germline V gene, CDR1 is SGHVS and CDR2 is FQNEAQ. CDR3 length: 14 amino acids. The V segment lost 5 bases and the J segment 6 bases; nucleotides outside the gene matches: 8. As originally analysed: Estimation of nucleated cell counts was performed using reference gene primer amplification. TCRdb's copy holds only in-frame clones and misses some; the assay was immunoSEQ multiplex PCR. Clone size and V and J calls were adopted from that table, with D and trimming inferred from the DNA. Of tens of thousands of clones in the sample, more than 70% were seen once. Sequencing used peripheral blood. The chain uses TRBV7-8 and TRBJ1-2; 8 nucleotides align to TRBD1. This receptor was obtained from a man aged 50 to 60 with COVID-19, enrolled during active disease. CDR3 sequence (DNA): TGTGCCAGCAGCCAGCAGGGGGCATTAGATGGCTACACCTTC. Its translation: CASSQQGALDGYTF. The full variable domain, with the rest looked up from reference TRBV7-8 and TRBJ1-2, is GAGVSQSPRYKVAKRGQDVALRCDPISGHVSLFWYQQALGQGPEFLTYFQNEAQLDKSGLPSDRFFAERPEGSVSTLKIQRTQQEDSAVYLCASSQQGALDGYTFGSGTRLTVV.